A single TCR beta chain is shown here with its context. Its antigen is unknown. In the PCR, 60 Vbeta and 13 Jbeta primers were used. The protocol was immunoSEQ multiplex PCR, while the TCRdb copy is restricted to in-frame clones and leaves out a portion. The data hold 200,000 to 250,000 clones, with about four fifths observed a single time. These data belong to a study of cytomegalovirus exposure and HLA in healthy donors. Trimming pared 0 bases from V and 1 base from J, leaving 9 bases between. The CDR3 consists of 15 residues. Germline lookup yields CDR1 SGDLS and CDR2 YYNGEE. Points from the study as a whole: Trimming of TCR beta V- and J-genes showed a link, identified in a later analysis, to a missense DCLRE1C variant.

This sequence originates from a middle-aged woman in good health and CMV-seropositive. This sequence joins TRBV9 and TRBJ2-3; D is unresolved. The sequencing sample was made of PBMCs. The CDR3 DNA reads as TGTGCCAGCAGCGTAGGACCTCGGGGCACAGATACGCAGTATTTT. Its translation is CASSVGPRGTDTQYF.